There are many counts of the clone carrying this T cell receptor beta chain. Its antigen is unidentified. This specimen belongs to a study of T cells in Graves' hyperthyroidism and ophthalmopathy. In the study overall: Upon initial diagnosis and before any treatment, peripheral blood was collected.

Researchers took RNA transcripts and amplified the TCR beta CDR3 regions from them. The TCR CDR3 first-round RT-PCR relied on the HTBI primer set. TCRdb independently ran MiXCR on the multiplex PCR reads; one entry per CDR3 protein. The sample lists over 550,000 distinct CDR3 sequences; roughly a sixth were seen once. Whole-study findings and limits: The model identified upcoming ophthalmopathy a median approximately six months ahead of onset.

The CDR3 is 15 amino acids. Looked up from germline, CDR1 is SGDLS and CDR2 is YYNGEE. The V end was cut by 0 bases, the J end by 0 bases, with 7 bases between. Patients showing uncontrolled infection, other autoimmune disease, pregnancy or lactation were ineligible. PBMCs came from around 10 ml fresh peripheral blood. The origin of this receptor is a woman younger than 35 with Graves' hyperthyroidism. The specimen was blood. This chain joins TRBV9 and TRBJ2-1; D remains unclear. Here the CDR3 reads CASSVEHLSYNEQFF. The CDR3 DNA reads as TGTGCCAGCAGCGTAGAACACCTCTCCTACAATGAGCAGTTCTTC.